This T cell receptor beta chain was identified during a study of cytomegalovirus exposure and HLA in healthy donors (dated by TCRdb to the late 2010s). Background on the whole study: An earlier analysis of approximately 640 of the donors reported more than 250 Gb of sequence data and 117 million unique TCR beta sequences from 150 million to 200 million T cells. Around 320 gigabases of sequencing data and tens of millions of unique TCR sequences were included in an early release covering roughly 700 HLA-typed donors. Of the approximately 400 genotyped donors, 75% to 85% were placed in the genetic ancestry cluster associated with self-reported Caucasian donors. The study was designed to test whether signatures of past pathogen exposure could be identified by cataloging public T cell receptors. The T cell repertoires of some 700 subjects were profiled by immunosequencing and related to cytomegalovirus serostatus. A separate validation cohort of roughly 130 different subjects was used in addition to the roughly 620-subject first cohort. To predict cytomegalovirus infection status, the study combined high-throughput TCR immunosequencing, statistical association of individual TCRs with disease status, and machine learning. In a later analysis, previously published TCR beta repertoires from 550 to 700 donors were re-analyzed and high-resolution HLA genotyping was added so that TCR occurrence patterns could be studied. Rather than using new phenotypic data, the later analysis identified candidate immune exposures from TCR beta sequences and from how often those sequences occurred across donors. An earlier analysis of some 500 of the donors used high-throughput TCR beta sequencing to judge whether each TCR beta V gene segment behaved as functional or pseudogenic. Donor age, sex, ethnicity and CMV serostatus were compiled alongside the repertoire data. A later genetic analysis used genome-wide SNP genotypes for about 65% of the roughly 670 donors, treating that subset as a discovery cohort. All discovery cohort repertoires had been generated on a single sequencing platform. Class I and class II HLA loci were covered by the typing at four-digit resolution. Typing coverage varied by locus: roughly 629-630 donors for A, B, C, DRB1 and DQB1; 500 to 550 for DQA1; more than 600 for DPA1; approximately 450 for DPB1. Because of strong linkage in the cohort, roughly five DR-DQ haplotypes were treated as single units for association and clustering. Among roughly 400 genotyped donors of the cohort, an average of about 240,000 unique TCR beta nucleotide sequences was sequenced per donor, of which about 18% were non-productive.

The CDR3 starts with the cysteine, ends with the phenylalanine, and has 13 residues. CDR3 DNA is the only sequence kept; it has 39 bases, read in frame from the first base. Via the germline V gene, CDR1 is SGHDN and CDR2 FVKESK. Trimming costs V 1 base and J 8 bases, and their ends lie 8 bases apart. A remark on this clone: Its recognized antigen is unknown. Base qualities are not provided; no much larger clone lies one nucleotide away.

Library preparation used the immunoSEQ multiplex PCR assay. For the multiplex PCR, a mixture combining 60 forward primers for TCR Vbeta segments and 13 reverse primers for TCR Jbeta segments was used. A multiplex PCR assay on genomic DNA amplified the CDR3 region of rearranged TCR beta genes. On the Illumina HiSeq System, the amplified TCR beta libraries were sequenced as 87-base-pair reads. In the source study's methods: In a later analysis, roughly 80 million unique TCR beta chains were counted across the 650 to 700 repertoires, and roughly 11 million of these chains were shared by at least two donors. To remove PCR and sequencing errors, raw reads were error-corrected and collapsed into unique sequences using a nearest-neighbor algorithm that merged closely related sequences. V, D and J gene segments were assigned by aligning CDR3 sequences to IMGT reference sequences. For a sequence to be retained, a match of at least six nucleotides to both a V gene segment and a J gene segment was required. Rearrangements were called productive when the CDR3 lacked stop codons and stayed in frame with V and J; all others were non-productive. Following IMGT convention, CDR3 was defined as the stretch from the second conserved V-encoded cysteine up to the conserved J-encoded phenylalanine. In an earlier analysis of approximately 590 of the donors, sequences lacking an unambiguous match to a single V gene segment were excluded. An earlier analysis of approximately 590 of the donors classified V segments as functional when productive rearrangements were above 56.7% and as segregating when the standard deviation between donors was above 5%. A statistical classification framework was developed to diagnose cytomegalovirus status using the catalog of TCR beta chain sequences. V and J gene assignment, in a later analysis, came from comparing TCR nucleotide sequences with IMGT/GENE-DB human TR gene sequences. In a later analysis, CDR3 sequences and most-parsimonious VDJ recombination scenarios were assigned using the TCRdist pipeline. A later analysis defined each TCR beta chain by its CDR3 amino acid sequence plus V-gene family, and excluded reads lacking a unique V-gene family. A later analysis removed 500 to 600 highly shared, low-generation-probability nucleotide sequences to deal with suspected cross-contamination and a sequencing artifact. In a later analysis, a clonal expansion index for each public chain was calculated from normalized within-repertoire ranks of inferred template counts. In a later analysis, generation probabilities were computed using a VDJ recombination model fitted to out-of-frame rearrangements, and the results were checked against IGoR. In a later analysis, hypergeometric tests were used to score TCR-TCR, TCR-HLA and TCR-CMV co-occurrence, with a repertoire-size bias correction applied to TCR pairs. To estimate false discovery rates, a later analysis permuted the HLA or CMV assignments 20 times. A later analysis grouped co-occurring TCRs with DBSCAN, adding TCRdist sequence similarity when clustering within HLA-allele-positive subsets. Co-occurrence clustering excluded repertoires with fewer than 30,000 or more than 120,000 public chains, plus five with anomalous nucleotide sharing. TCRdb retrieved this table from immuneACCESS and kept in-frame rearrangements only. Not all clones are present; in checked studies, unresolved V genes account for under half, and no reason is known for the remainder. Clone size and V and J calls were adopted from that table, with D and trimming inferred from the DNA. Within this sample are about 78,000 clones, with about four fifths of them counted one time only. The ten largest clones take up about 30% of the sample.

Broader findings and caveats from the paper: A total of about 150 TCR beta chains were listed by the study as associated with cytomegalovirus. An association between a missense DCLRE1C variant and V-gene and J-gene trimming of TCR beta chains was found in a later genetic analysis and replicated in an independent cohort. According to a later analysis, parvovirus B19, influenza, CMV and Epstein-Barr virus appeared linked to several top co-occurrence clusters. According to a later analysis, most CMV-associated TCR beta chains appeared to be HLA-restricted, and the HLA associations seemed to be driven largely by CMV exposure. Because HLA typing was unavailable for some donors at each locus, only the typed subset was used in association tests. In a later analysis, some 18,000 TCR beta sequences were associated with specific HLA alleles at a false discovery rate of 0.05. In an earlier analysis of several hundred of the donors, most TCR beta V segments were observed in productive rearrangements about 90% or about 30% of the time, broadly matching IMGT annotations. Compared with equally common non-associated chains, HLA-associated TCR beta chains in a later analysis were more clonally expanded and had lower generation probabilities. A cluster of highly shared sequence variants was judged likely to be a technical artifact of the sequencing pipeline. Cytomegalovirus status was reported to be diagnosed by the classifier with high specificity and sensitivity in both the original and validation cohorts. Across donors, most TCR sequences were observed very rarely, whereas some public TCRs were present in many individuals. Some IMGT-functional V segments, including TRBV6-2 and TRBV6-3, could not be told apart with the 87-base-pair reads, so those segments were excluded. According to the authors, the approach could potentially be generalized to other disease states and immunological phenotypes. In a later genetic analysis, fewer N-insertions in productive TCRs were reported among donors in an Asian-associated ancestry cluster than the roughly 640-donor mean. A further reported finding was that TCR beta sequences accurately predicted the HLA-A and HLA-B alleles for most subjects in the first cohort. A few of the identified cytomegalovirus-associated TCR beta chains were confirmed in vitro to be specific for cytomegalovirus antigens. CMV serostatus was the only immune exposure information available for the cohort. Roughly 17 rarely observed V segments, including chromosome 9 orphons, were excluded from the earlier analysis of some 590 of the donors because counts were too low. The presence/absence analyses assumed that sequencing depth was roughly uniform across donors, and that assumption may not be true. Correlated functional status among segregating V segments might reflect linkage disequilibrium, but an unknown experimental factor could not be ruled out. When HLA alleles, especially DR and DQ, strongly co-occurred, TCR associations were difficult to assign to individual alleles. According to a later analysis, TCR association rates differed among HLA loci, with DRB1 alleles showing the most associated TCRs and HLA-C alleles showing the fewest. The cohort was sequenced for TCR beta chains only, and without alpha or paired-chain data the features that could be detected were limited.

The cohort was made up of 500 to 800 healthy bone marrow donors. At the time of sampling, all cohort members were nominally healthy, though unrecorded immune exposures were likely present. The donor was CMV seropositive and belonged to the group of about 290 seropositive cohort members. Each donor provided a peripheral blood sample, and peripheral blood mononuclear cells were used for TCR beta sequencing. The Qiagen DNeasy Blood Extraction Kit was used to extract genomic DNA from the blood cell samples. Sequences were obtained from PBMCs. The TCR comes from a man in his fifties or sixties in good health and CMV-seropositive. Recombination connected TRBV14 to TRBJ2-2, with no confidently assigned D gene. The nucleotides are TGTGCCAGCAGCCAAGTACTATCTGGGGAGCTGTTTTTT. This gives the protein CASSQVLSGELFF.